A single sample gave rise to the 9 T cell receptor beta chains below, sequenced in a study of blood T cell repertoires in COVID-19. Repertoires were generated with immunoSEQ multiplex PCR, while TCRdb's copy carries only in-frame clones and drops some. The sample consists of tens of thousands of clones, about 81% of them appearing once. Material: peripheral blood. These TCRs come from a woman older than 75 with COVID-19, enrolled during active disease.

The gene calls are TRBV4-2 and TRBJ2-5, with 10 bases that match TRBD2. V lost 3 bases, J lost 0 bases, and 7 bases stayed unmatched. The CDR3 is 17 amino acids. Germline V lookup: CDR1 LGHNA, CDR2 YNFKEQ. The CDR3 region has the DNA TGTGCCAGCAGCCAGGGCGGGCTAGCGGGAGACCAAGAGACCCAGTACTTC. Translation gives CASSQGGLAGDQETQYF.

The rearrangement links TRBV28 to TRBJ1-2; 7 bases line up with TRBD1. V lost 6 bases and J lost 7; bases outside the gene matches: 11. Per the germline V gene, CDR1 is MDHEN and CDR2 is SYDVKM. The CDR3 covers 14 residues. The CDR3 nucleotides are TGTGCCAGCAGATCAGGGACAGTTGATGGTGGCTACACCTTC. Protein sequence: CASRSGTVDGGYTF.

This chain uses TRBV12-3 or TRBV12-4 with TRBJ1-1, with 8 bases fitting TRBD1. V was pared by 7 bases and J by 5 bases, with 6 bases of the junction left unmatched. The CDR3 loop spans 13 amino acids. CDR3 in amino acids: CASIDRGGTEAFF. Here the CDR3 DNA reads TGTGCCAGCATCGACAGGGGTGGTACTGAAGCTTTCTTT.

V gene TRBV7-2 combines with J gene TRBJ1-3; D not certain. The CDR3 loop spans 12 amino acids. The germline V gene has CDR1 SGHTA and CDR2 FQGNSA. The V end was cut by 5 bases, the J end by 9 bases, with 11 bases between. CDR3 residues: CASSPVAGTIYF. The CDR3 DNA is TGTGCCAGCAGCCCTGTCGCGGGCACCATATATTTT. The whole variable domain, filled in from reference TRBV7-2 and TRBJ1-3, reads GAGVSQSPSNKVTEKGKDVELRCDPISGHTALYWYRQSLGQGLEFLIYFQGNSAPDKSGLPSDRFSAERTGGSVSTLTIQRTQQEDSAVYLCASSPVAGTIYFGEGSWLTVV.

The chain carries TRBV6-2 or TRBV6-3 and TRBJ2-6, with 8 bases aligning to TRBD2. Germline V gene sequence: CDR1 MNHEY, CDR2 SVGEGT. V lost 6 bases, J lost 0 bases, and 7 bases stayed unmatched. CDR3 length equals 17 residues. The CDR3 reads CASSPGGTSSGANVLTF. CDR3 sequence (DNA): TGTGCCAGCAGCCCGGGCGGGACTAGCTCTGGGGCCAACGTCCTGACTTTC.

The chain couples TRBV5-5 to TRBJ2-7; tentative D call: TRBD1 (5 bases). This CDR3 spans 14 amino acids. Trimming stripped 3 bases from V and 0 bases from J, with 10 bases between. Germline lookup yields CDR1 SGHKS and CDR2 YYEKEE (reference sequence). The CDR3 region has the DNA TGTGCCAGCAGCTGGGGCATAGCCTCCTACGAGCAGTACTTC. Its protein product is CASSWGIASYEQYF. The complete variable domain, with remaining parts taken from reference TRBV5-5 and TRBJ2-7, reads DAGVTQSPTHLIKTRGQQVTLRCSPISGHKSVSWYQQVLGQGPQFIFQYYEKEERGRGNFPDRFSARQFPNYSSELNVNALLLGDSALYLCASSWGIASYEQYFGPGTRLTVT.

The genes are TRBV6-5 and TRBJ2-1, with D possibly TRBD1 on 6 matching bases. Germline CDR1 and CDR2: MNHEY and SVGAGI. V gave up 5 bases and J gave up 7 bases, with 15 bases separating them. The CDR3 length is 14 residues. This CDR3 is CASSLGAGVNEQFF. CDR3 DNA: TGTGCCAGCAGTCTAGGGGCAGGGGTGAATGAGCAGTTCTTC.

In its sample, this clone was seen a few times. The rearrangement links TRBV6-2 or TRBV6-3 to TRBJ2-3, with 7 nucleotides matching TRBD2. Per the germline V gene, CDR1 is MNHEY and CDR2 is SVGEGT. Trimming took 0 bases from V and 3 from J; bases not matched to a gene: 12. This CDR3 has 18 amino acids. CDR3 protein: CASSYSGGRGLGTDTQYF. In DNA form, the CDR3 reads TGTGCCAGCAGTTACTCCGGCGGGAGAGGTTTGGGGACAGATACGCAGTATTTT.

V usage is TRBV6-5 and J usage is TRBJ1-5; 10 nucleotides line up with TRBD1. V shed 6 bases and J 5 bases; nucleotides not matched to a gene: 7. Germline V gives CDR1 MNHEY, CDR2 SVGAGI. This CDR3 has 15 amino acids. CDR3 coding DNA: TGTGCCAGCAGCCCGACAGGGGGCGACCATCAGCCCCAGCATTTT. It is translated as CASSPTGGDHQPQHF.